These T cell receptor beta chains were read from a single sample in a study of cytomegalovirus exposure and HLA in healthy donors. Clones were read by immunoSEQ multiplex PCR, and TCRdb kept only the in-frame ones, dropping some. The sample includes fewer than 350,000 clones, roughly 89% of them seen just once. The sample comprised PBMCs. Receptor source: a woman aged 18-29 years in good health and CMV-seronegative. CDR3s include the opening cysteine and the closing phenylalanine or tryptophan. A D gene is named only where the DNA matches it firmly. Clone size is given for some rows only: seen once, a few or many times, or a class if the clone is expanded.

CDR3 DNA: TGCGCCAGCAGCTCCCTAGCGGGGATTGGTGAGCAGTACTTC
CDR3 protein: CASSSLAGIGEQYF
V gene: TRBV5-1
D gene: TRBD2
J gene: TRBJ2-7
clone size: NA

CDR3 DNA: TGCGCCAGCAGACGAAGGACGGAGACTAGATCCTATGGCTACACCTTC
CDR3 protein: CASRRRTETRSYGYTF
V gene: TRBV5-1
D gene: NA
J gene: TRBJ1-2
clone size: NA

CDR3 DNA: TGTGCCAGCATCGGACTAAGCGGGGGGGCACACAATGAGCAGTTCTTC
CDR3 protein: CASIGLSGGAHNEQFF
V gene: TRBV7-9
D gene: TRBD2
J gene: TRBJ2-1
clone size: NA

CDR3 DNA: TGTGCCAGCAGCTCTTATAGCGGGGGGGCTCTAGATACGCAGTATTTT
CDR3 protein: CASSSYSGGALDTQYF
V gene: TRBV9
D gene: TRBD2
J gene: TRBJ2-3
clone size: NA

CDR3 DNA: TGCGCCAGCAGGGGAGGGACCTACGAGCAGTACTTC
CDR3 protein: CASRGGTYEQYF
V gene: TRBV5-1
D gene: TRBD2
J gene: TRBJ2-7
clone size: NA

CDR3 DNA: TGTGCCAGCAGGGAACAGGGTAGGTCCTACAATGAGCAGTTCTTC
CDR3 protein: CASREQGRSYNEQFF
V gene: TRBV5-6
D gene: NA
J gene: TRBJ2-1
clone size: NA

CDR3 DNA: TGTGCCACCGGGATCAATGAAAAACTGTTTTTT
CDR3 protein: CATGINEKLFF
V gene: TRBV10-3
D gene: NA
J gene: TRBJ1-4
clone size: NA

CDR3 DNA: TGCGCCAGCAGCTTGAGGGCCGGGAACGATGAGCAGTTCTTC
CDR3 protein: CASSLRAGNDEQFF
V gene: TRBV5-1
D gene: NA
J gene: TRBJ2-1
clone size: few

CDR3 DNA: TGCGCCAGCAGCCCCCAGCGGGGATTGGACACTGAAGCTTTCTTT
CDR3 protein: CASSPQRGLDTEAFF
V gene: TRBV4-1
D gene: NA
J gene: TRBJ1-1
clone size: NA

CDR3 DNA: TGTGCCAGCAGCGCGGGACTAGCGGGGGCGCAAGAGACCCAGTACTTC
CDR3 protein: CASSAGLAGAQETQYF
V gene: TRBV9
D gene: TRBD2
J gene: TRBJ2-5
clone size: NA

CDR3 DNA: TGTGCCAGCAGCTTAGGCGGGACAGAATATGGCTACACCTTC
CDR3 protein: CASSLGGTEYGYTF
V gene: TRBV7-9
D gene: TRBD1
J gene: TRBJ1-2
clone size: NA

CDR3 DNA: TGTGCCAGCAGCGAGGCCGGGACTAGCGGGGCTGACGAGCAGTACTTC
CDR3 protein: CASSEAGTSGADEQYF
V gene: TRBV9
D gene: TRBD2
J gene: TRBJ2-7
clone size: NA

CDR3 DNA: TGTGCCAGCAGCTTAGCTCTGGGCGAGCAGCACTTC
CDR3 protein: CASSLALGEQHF
V gene: TRBV7-8
D gene: NA
J gene: TRBJ2-7
clone size: NA

CDR3 DNA: TGCGCCAGCAGTCTTGGGAGCAATGAGCAGTTCTTC
CDR3 protein: CASSLGSNEQFF
V gene: TRBV10-1
D gene: NA
J gene: TRBJ2-1
clone size: few

CDR3 DNA: TGTGCCACCTTCCAGGGAGGGGGTAACTATGGCTACACCTTC
CDR3 protein: CATFQGGGNYGYTF
V gene: TRBV6-5
D gene: NA
J gene: TRBJ1-2
clone size: NA

CDR3 DNA: TGTGCCAGCTCACCCGGGACAGCTAACTACGAGCAGTACTTC
CDR3 protein: CASSPGTANYEQYF
V gene: TRBV18
D gene: TRBD1
J gene: TRBJ2-7
clone size: NA

CDR3 DNA: TGTGCCAGCAGTTACCAGAACTATGGCTACACCTTC
CDR3 protein: CASSYQNYGYTF
V gene: TRBV6-5
D gene: NA
J gene: TRBJ1-2
clone size: NA

CDR3 DNA: TGTGCCAGCAGCCCGAACAGGGGACAGGGGAATGAGCAGTTCTTC
CDR3 protein: CASSPNRGQGNEQFF
V gene: TRBV13
D gene: TRBD1
J gene: TRBJ2-1
clone size: NA

CDR3 DNA: TGTGCCAGCAGCTCCGGGACTCAAGAGACCCAGTACTTC
CDR3 protein: CASSSGTQETQYF
V gene: TRBV5-6
D gene: NA
J gene: TRBJ2-5
clone size: NA

CDR3 DNA: TGTGCCAGCAGCCCAGGGACAGGGGTTTTTGAGCAGTACTTC
CDR3 protein: CASSPGTGVFEQYF
V gene: TRBV9
D gene: TRBD1
J gene: TRBJ2-5
clone size: NA

CDR3 DNA: TGTGCCGCACGCCGGGACAGGGGGACCGGGGAGCTGTTTTTT
CDR3 protein: CAARRDRGTGELFF
V gene: TRBV19
D gene: TRBD1
J gene: TRBJ2-2
clone size: NA

CDR3 DNA: TGTGCCAGCTCAGACAGCAAAGAGACCCAGTACTTC
CDR3 protein: CASSDSKETQYF
V gene: TRBV18
D gene: NA
J gene: TRBJ2-5
clone size: NA

CDR3 DNA: TGTGCCAGCAGCCAGTACGGGGCCGGGGAGCTGTTTTTT
CDR3 protein: CASSQYGAGELFF
V gene: TRBV14
D gene: NA
J gene: TRBJ2-2
clone size: NA

CDR3 DNA: TGTGCCATCAGCCATACTAGTTTCTACAATGAGCAGTTCTTC
CDR3 protein: CAISHTSFYNEQFF
V gene: TRBV10-3
D gene: NA
J gene: TRBJ2-1
clone size: NA

CDR3 DNA: TGTGCCACCAGCAGGAGGACAGCCGGGCAGCCCCAGCATTTT
CDR3 protein: CATSRRTAGQPQHF
V gene: TRBV15
D gene: NA
J gene: TRBJ1-5
clone size: NA

CDR3 DNA: TGCGCCAGCAGCCCGGACAGGGGGATAGATACGCAGTATTTT
CDR3 protein: CASSPDRGIDTQYF
V gene: TRBV5-1
D gene: TRBD1
J gene: TRBJ2-3
clone size: NA

CDR3 DNA: TGCGCTAGCAGCTCGGGACAGGGGTACACTGAAGCTTTCTTT
CDR3 protein: CASSSGQGYTEAFF
V gene: TRBV5-1
D gene: TRBD1
J gene: TRBJ1-1
clone size: once

CDR3 DNA: TGTGCCACCAGCAGAGTTGGCAGGGGTTCGGACGAGCAGTACTTC
CDR3 protein: CATSRVGRGSDEQYF
V gene: TRBV15
D gene: NA
J gene: TRBJ2-7
clone size: once

CDR3 DNA: TGTGCCAGCAGCGTACTTCTAGCGGGGGGCTACAATGAGCAGTTCTTC
CDR3 protein: CASSVLLAGGYNEQFF
V gene: TRBV9
D gene: TRBD2
J gene: TRBJ2-1
clone size: NA